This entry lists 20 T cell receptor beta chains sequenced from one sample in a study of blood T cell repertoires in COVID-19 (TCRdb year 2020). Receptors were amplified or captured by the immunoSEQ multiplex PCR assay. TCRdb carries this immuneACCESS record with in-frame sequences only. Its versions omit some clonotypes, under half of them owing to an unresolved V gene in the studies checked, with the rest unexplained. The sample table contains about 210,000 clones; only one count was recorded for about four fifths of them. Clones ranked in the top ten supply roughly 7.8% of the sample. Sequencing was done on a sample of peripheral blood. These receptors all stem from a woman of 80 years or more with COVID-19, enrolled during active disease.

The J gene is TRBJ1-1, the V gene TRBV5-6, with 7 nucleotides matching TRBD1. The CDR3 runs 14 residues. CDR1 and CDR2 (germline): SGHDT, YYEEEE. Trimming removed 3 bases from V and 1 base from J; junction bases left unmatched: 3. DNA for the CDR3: TGTGCCAGCAGCTCACAGGGGAGGAACACTGAAGCTTTCTTT. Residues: CASSSQGRNTEAFF.

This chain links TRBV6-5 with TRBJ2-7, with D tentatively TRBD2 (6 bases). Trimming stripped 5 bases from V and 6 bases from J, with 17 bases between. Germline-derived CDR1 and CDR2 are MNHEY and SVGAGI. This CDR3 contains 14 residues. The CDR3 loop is CASSTGLPLGEQYF. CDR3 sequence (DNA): TGTGCCAGCAGTACGGGACTCCCTCTAGGCGAGCAGTACTTC.

This CDR3 is CASSLALGATNEKLFF. As DNA, the CDR3 is TGTGCCAGCAGCTTAGCGCTGGGGGCCACTAATGAAAAACTGTTTTTT. This sequence joins TRBV7-9 and TRBJ1-4; D is possibly TRBD1 (6 bases). The length of the CDR3 is 16 residues. V was clipped by 0 bases and J by 2 bases, with 10 bases between them. Germline CDR1 and CDR2: SEHNR and FQNEAQ (reference sequence). The entire variable domain, with the rest obtained from reference TRBV7-9 and TRBJ1-4, is as follows: DTGVSQNPRHKITKRGQNVTFRCDPISEHNRLYWYRQTLGQGPEFLTYFQNEAQLEKSRLLSDRFSAERPKGSFSTLEIQRTEQGDSAMYLCASSLALGATNEKLFFGSGTQLSVL.

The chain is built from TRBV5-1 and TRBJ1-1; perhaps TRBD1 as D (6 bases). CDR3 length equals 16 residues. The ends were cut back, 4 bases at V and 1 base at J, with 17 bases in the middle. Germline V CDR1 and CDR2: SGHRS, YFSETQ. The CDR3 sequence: CASSNLQGHGNTEAFF. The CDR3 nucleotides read TGCGCCAGCAGCAACCTACAGGGCCACGGGAACACTGAAGCTTTCTTT. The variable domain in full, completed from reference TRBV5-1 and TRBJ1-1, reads KAGVTQTPRYLIKTRGQQVTLSCSPISGHRSVSWYQQTPGQGLQFLFEYFSETQRNKGNFPGRFSGRQFSNSRSEMNVSTLELGDSALYLCASSNLQGHGNTEAFFGQGTRLTVV.

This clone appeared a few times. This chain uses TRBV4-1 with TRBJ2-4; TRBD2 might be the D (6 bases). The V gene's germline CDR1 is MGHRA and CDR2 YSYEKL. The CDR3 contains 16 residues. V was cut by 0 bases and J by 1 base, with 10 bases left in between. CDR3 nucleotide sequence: TGCGCCAGCAGCCAAGATTTCGGGGGTGCCAAAAACATTCAGTACTTC. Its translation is CASSQDFGGAKNIQYF.

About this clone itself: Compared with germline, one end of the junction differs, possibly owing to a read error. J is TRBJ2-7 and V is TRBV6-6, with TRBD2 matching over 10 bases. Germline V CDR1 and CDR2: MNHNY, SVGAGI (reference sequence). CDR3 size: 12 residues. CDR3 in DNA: TGTGCCAGCAGTCTCGCGTCTAGCGGGGGCACCTTC. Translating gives CASSLASSGGTF.

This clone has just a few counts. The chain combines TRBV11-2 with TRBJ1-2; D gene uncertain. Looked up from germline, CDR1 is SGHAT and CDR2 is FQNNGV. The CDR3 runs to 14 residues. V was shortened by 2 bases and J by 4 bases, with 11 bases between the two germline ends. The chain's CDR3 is CASSLQVLAYGYTF. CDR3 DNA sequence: TGTGCCAGCAGCTTACAGGTGCTGGCCTATGGCTACACCTTC.

CDR3 sequence (DNA): TGTGCCAGCAACATAGCGGGACACACAGATACGCAGTATTTT. It is translated as CASNIAGHTDTQYF. The chain couples TRBV2 to TRBJ2-3; 8 bases are a match to TRBD2. Germline CDR1 is SNHLY and CDR2 is FYNNEI. V lost 7 bases and J lost 2; bases outside the gene matches: 5. The CDR3 has 14 amino acids.

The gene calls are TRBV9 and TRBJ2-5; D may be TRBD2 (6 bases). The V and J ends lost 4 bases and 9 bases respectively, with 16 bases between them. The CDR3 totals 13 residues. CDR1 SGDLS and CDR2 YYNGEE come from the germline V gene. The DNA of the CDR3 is TGTGCCAGCAGCCACGCCCAGACGGGAGCCCAGTACTTC. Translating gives CASSHAQTGAQYF.

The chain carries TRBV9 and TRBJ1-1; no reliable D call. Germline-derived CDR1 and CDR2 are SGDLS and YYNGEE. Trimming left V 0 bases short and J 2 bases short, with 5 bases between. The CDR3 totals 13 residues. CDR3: CASSVALNTEAFF. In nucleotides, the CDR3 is TGTGCCAGCAGCGTAGCCCTAAACACTGAAGCTTTCTTT.

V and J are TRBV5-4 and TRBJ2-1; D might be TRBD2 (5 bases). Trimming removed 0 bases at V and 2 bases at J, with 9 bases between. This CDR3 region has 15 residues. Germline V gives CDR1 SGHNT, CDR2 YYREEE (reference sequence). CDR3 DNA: TGTGCCAGCAGCTTGGACGGGAACACCTACAATGAGCAGTTCTTC. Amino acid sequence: CASSLDGNTYNEQFF.

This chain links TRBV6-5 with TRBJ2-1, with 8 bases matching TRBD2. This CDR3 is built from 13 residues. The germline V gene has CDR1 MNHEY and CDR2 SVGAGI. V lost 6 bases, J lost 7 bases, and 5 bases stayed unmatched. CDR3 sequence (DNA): TGTGCCAGCAGGGCGGGAGGCACGAATGAGCAGTTCTTC. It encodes CASRAGGTNEQFF.

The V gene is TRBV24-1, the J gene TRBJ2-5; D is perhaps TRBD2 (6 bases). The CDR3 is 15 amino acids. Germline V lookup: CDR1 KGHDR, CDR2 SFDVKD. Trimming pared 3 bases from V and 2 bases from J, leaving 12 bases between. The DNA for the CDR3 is TGTGCCACCAGTGATCCAAAGGAGGGACAAGAGACCCAGTACTTC. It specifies CATSDPKEGQETQYF.

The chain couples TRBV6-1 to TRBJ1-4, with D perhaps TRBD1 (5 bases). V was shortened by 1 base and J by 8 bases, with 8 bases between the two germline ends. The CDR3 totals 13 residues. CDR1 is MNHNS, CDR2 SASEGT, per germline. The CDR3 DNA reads TGTGCCAGCAGTGAAGGGACACGGGAAAAACTGTTTTTT. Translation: CASSEGTREKLFF.

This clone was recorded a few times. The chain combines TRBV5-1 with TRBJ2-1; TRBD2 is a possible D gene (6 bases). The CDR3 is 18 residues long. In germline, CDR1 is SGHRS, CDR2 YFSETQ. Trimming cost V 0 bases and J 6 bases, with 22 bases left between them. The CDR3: CASSLGRGIERQRNEQFF. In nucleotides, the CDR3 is TGCGCCAGCAGCTTGGGGAGGGGAATAGAGCGGCAGCGCAATGAGCAGTTCTTC.

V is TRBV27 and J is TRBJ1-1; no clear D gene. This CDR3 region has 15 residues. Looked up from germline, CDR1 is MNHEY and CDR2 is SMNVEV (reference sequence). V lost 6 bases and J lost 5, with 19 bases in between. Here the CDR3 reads CASRYAPGGGTEAFF. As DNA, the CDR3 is TGTGCCAGCAGATACGCTCCCGGTGGCGGAACTGAAGCTTTCTTT.

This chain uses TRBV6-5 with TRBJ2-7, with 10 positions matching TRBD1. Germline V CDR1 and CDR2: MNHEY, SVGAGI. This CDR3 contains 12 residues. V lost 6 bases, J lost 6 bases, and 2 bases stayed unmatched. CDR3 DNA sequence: TGTGCCAGCAGAGGACAGGGGGGCGAGCAGTACTTC. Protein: CASRGQGGEQYF.

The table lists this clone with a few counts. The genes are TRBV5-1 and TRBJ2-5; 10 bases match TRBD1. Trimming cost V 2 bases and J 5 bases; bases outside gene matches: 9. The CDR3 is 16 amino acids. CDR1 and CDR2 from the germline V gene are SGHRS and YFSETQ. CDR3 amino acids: CASSLTGTGVEETQYF. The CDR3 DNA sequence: TGCGCCAGCAGCTTAACCGGGACAGGGGTGGAGGAGACCCAGTACTTC.

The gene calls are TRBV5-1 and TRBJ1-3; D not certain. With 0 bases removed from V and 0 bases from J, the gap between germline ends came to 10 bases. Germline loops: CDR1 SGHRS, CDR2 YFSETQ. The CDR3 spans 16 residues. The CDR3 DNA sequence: TGCGCCAGCAGCTTGGAGCAGGTCTCCTCTGGAAACACCATATATTTT. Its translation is CASSLEQVSSGNTIYF.

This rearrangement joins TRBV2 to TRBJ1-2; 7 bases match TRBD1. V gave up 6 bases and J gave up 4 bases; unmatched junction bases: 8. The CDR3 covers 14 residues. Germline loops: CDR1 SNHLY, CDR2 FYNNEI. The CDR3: CASRGTGEVYGYTF. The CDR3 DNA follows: TGTGCCAGCAGAGGTACAGGGGAGGTCTATGGCTACACCTTC. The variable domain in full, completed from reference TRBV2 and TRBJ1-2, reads EPEVTQTPSHQVTQMGQEVILRCVPISNHLYFYWYRQILGQKVEFLVSFYNNEISEKSEIFDDQFSVERPDGSNFTLKIRSTKLEDSAMYFCASRGTGEVYGYTFGSGTRLTVV.